These 8 T cell receptor beta chains originate from one sample sequenced in a study of cytomegalovirus exposure and HLA in healthy donors. Primers: 60 Vbeta forward and 13 Jbeta reverse. Profiling relied on immunoSEQ multiplex PCR, and the TCRdb table lists in-frame clones only, not all of them. The sample carries some 240,000 clones, 85% to 95% recorded once. The specimen was PBMCs. These receptors originate from a girl under 10 years old in good health and CMV-seronegative.

The rearrangement joins TRBV18 to TRBJ2-3, with 7 bases identical to TRBD2. The CDR3 runs to 16 residues. Germline lookup yields CDR1 KGHSH and CDR2 LQKENI. J lost 2 bases, V lost 3 bases, and 8 bases had no gene match. The CDR3 sequence: CASSPLASGVTDTQYF. The CDR3 DNA follows: TGTGCCAGCTCACCCCTTGCCAGCGGGGTCACAGATACGCAGTATTTT.

The genes are TRBV10-3 and TRBJ2-2, with 9 bases matching TRBD1. Germline V lookup: CDR1 ENHRY, CDR2 SYGVKD. The CDR3 consists of 16 residues. V gave up 2 bases and J gave up 0 bases; unmatched junction bases: 1. The CDR3 DNA is TGTGCCATCAGTGAGAGACAGGGGGCGAACACCGGGGAGCTGTTTTTT. It codes for CAISERQGANTGELFF.

The chain has TRBV28 and TRBJ2-7, with D possibly matching TRBD2 (5 bases). Germline values: CDR1 MDHEN, CDR2 SYDVKM. CDR3 size: 12 residues. V lost 7 bases, J lost 7 bases, and 14 bases lay in between. Here the CDR3 DNA reads TGTGCCAGCATCGGGGTAACTCCTGAGCAGTACTTC. Protein sequence: CASIGVTPEQYF. The full variable domain, rest sourced from reference TRBV28 and TRBJ2-7, is DVKVTQSSRYLVKRTGEKVFLECVQDMDHENMFWYRQDPGLGLRLIYFSYDVKMKEKGDIPEGYSVSREKKERFSLILESASTNQTSMYLCASIGVTPEQYFGPGTRLTVT.

The gene calls are TRBV7-5 and TRBJ2-7; the tabulated D call, TRBD2, remains unverified against the DNA. TRBV7-5 is labeled a pseudogene. The CDR3 length is 16 residues. The CDR3: CVRSLSSSGISYEQYF. CDR3 in DNA: TGTGTCAGAAGCTTATCAAGTAGCGGTATCTCCTACGAGCAGTACTTC.

The genes are TRBV30 and TRBJ1-3, with D possibly being TRBD1 (6 bases). This CDR3 spans 13 amino acids. V lost 3 bases and J lost 4, with 10 bases in between. From germline, CDR1 is GTSNPN and CDR2 SVGIG (reference sequence). CDR3 DNA sequence: TGTGCCTGGAGCGAGGACAGCGGAAACACCATATATTTT. Its translation is CAWSEDSGNTIYF.

This chain uses TRBV18 with TRBJ2-7; 7 bases align to TRBD1. This CDR3 comprises 15 residues. CDR1 and CDR2 (germline): KGHSH, LQKENI. J gave up 1 base and V 6 bases, and 9 bases lay outside the gene matches. CDR3 residues: CASSPLGQVSYEQYF. The CDR3 DNA reads as TGTGCCAGCTCTCCCCTTGGACAGGTTTCCTACGAGCAGTACTTC.

V is TRBV4-1 and J is TRBJ2-5; 8 nucleotides agree with TRBD2. The CDR3 spans 15 residues. Germline V lookup: CDR1 MGHRA, CDR2 YSYEKL. The J segment lost 2 bases and the V segment lost 3 bases, leaving 5 bases of the junction unmatched. CDR3 nucleotide sequence: TGCGCCAGCAGCCAGGGTAGCGGGACACAAGAGACCCAGTACTTC. As protein: CASSQGSGTQETQYF.

Concerning this clone: At one end, the junction sequence differs from germline, possibly due to a read error. The CDR3 here is CASSGTGVLSF. The CDR3 DNA follows: TGTGCCAGCAGTGGTACAGGGGTCCTCTCTTTT. The chain has TRBV6-6 and TRBJ1-4; the match to TRBD1 covers 7 bases. This CDR3 has 11 amino acids. Germline V gene data show CDR1 as MNHNY and CDR2 as SVGAGI (reference sequence).